The 17 T cell receptor beta chains below come from one sample, sequenced in a study of blood T cell repertoires in COVID-19. Here immunoSEQ multiplex PCR was the method, and the copy in TCRdb shows in-frame clones only, minus some. The sample contains a few hundred thousand clones, around 83% of which appear only once. The sequenced sample was peripheral blood. All receptors derive from a woman aged 50 to 65 with acute or convalescent COVID-19.

The CDR3 bases are TGTGCCAGCAGCTTCCCAGGTGAAAAACTGTTTTTT. Residues: CASSFPGEKLFF. The V and J genes are TRBV5-4 and TRBJ1-4; no clear D gene. The CDR3 length is 12 residues. The V and J ends lost 2 bases and 7 bases respectively, with 6 bases between them. CDR1 is SGHNT and CDR2 is YYREEE in the germline V gene (reference sequence).

Points on this clone: Other DNA sequences within the sample encode an identical CDR3. The chain links TRBV19 to TRBJ2-5, with 7 bases that match TRBD1. CDR3 length: 14 residues. After removal of 1 base from V and 4 bases from J, the junction contained 3 bases not matched to a gene. Germline V CDR1 and CDR2: LNHDA, SQIVND (reference sequence). CDR3 in amino acids: CASSIVAGGETQYF. DNA of the CDR3: TGTGCCAGTAGTATAGTAGCAGGGGGAGAGACCCAGTACTTC.

J is TRBJ1-4 and V is TRBV5-6; 7 positions match TRBD1. CDR3 length equals 14 residues. The J segment lost 8 bases and the V segment lost 2 bases, leaving 6 bases of the junction unmatched. CDR1 SGHDT and CDR2 YYEEEE come from the germline V gene. The CDR3 region has the DNA TGTGCCAGCAGCTTAACAGGGGTAGGAGAAAAACTGTTTTTT. Translated: CASSLTGVGEKLFF. Looking up the rest from reference TRBV5-6 and TRBJ1-4 gives the full variable domain: DAGVTQSPTHLIKTRGQQVTLRCSPKSGHDTVSWYQQALGQGPQFIFQYYEEEERQRGNFPDRFSGHQFPNYSSELNVNALLLGDSALYLCASSLTGVGEKLFFGSGTQLSVL.

The chain carries TRBV28 and TRBJ2-7, with D unclear. Germline loops: CDR1 MDHEN, CDR2 SYDVKM. The germline V and J ends were trimmed by 5 bases and 3 bases, with 32 bases remaining between them. The CDR3 totals 20 residues. In DNA form, the CDR3 reads TGTGCCAGCAGTCCAACGACCCCATTACTACATCATCCATCGGGCTACGAGCAGTACTTC. Residues: CASSPTTPLLHHPSGYEQYF.

V is TRBV20-1 and J is TRBJ1-2; no clear D. The CDR3 length is 10 residues. Germline CDR1 reads DFQATT; CDR2 reads SNEGSKA (reference sequence). Trimming cost V 1 base and J 8 bases, with 5 bases left between them. The CDR3 nucleotides are TGCAGTGCTAGAGTCTTAGGCTACACCTTC. Translating gives CSARVLGYTF.

This chain connects TRBV7-6 to TRBJ1-5; perhaps TRBD1 as D (5 bases). CDR3 length: 15 amino acids. From germline, CDR1 is SGHVS and CDR2 FNYEAQ. V was pared by 5 bases and J by 2 bases, with 13 bases between. This chain's CDR3 is CASSPGGAGNQPQHF. The DNA of the CDR3 is TGTGCCAGCAGCCCGGGGGGTGCCGGCAATCAGCCCCAGCATTTT.

The gene calls are TRBV30 and TRBJ2-7; 9 positions match TRBD1. The junction had 6 bases not matched to a gene; V was cut back by 5 bases and J by 7 bases. Per germline, CDR1 GTSNPN and CDR2 SVGIG (reference sequence). This CDR3 is built from 12 residues. The CDR3 loop reads CAWGDRAREQYF. CDR3 DNA sequence: TGTGCCTGGGGGGACAGGGCTAGGGAGCAGTACTTC.

V and J are TRBV21-1 and TRBJ1-2; no DNA check was done on the table's D call, TRBD1. TRBV21-1 is a recognized pseudogene. The length of the CDR3 is 14 residues. The CDR3 loop reads CASSSTGGNYGYTF. The CDR3, as DNA: TGTGCCAGCAGTTCGACAGGGGGCAACTATGGCTACACCTTC.

The chain couples TRBV19 to TRBJ2-1, with D perhaps matching TRBD2 (5 bases). The V gene's germline CDR1 is LNHDA and CDR2 SQIVND (reference sequence). Trimming removed 5 bases from V and 0 bases from J, with 17 bases in between. This CDR3 is built from 17 residues. This CDR3 is CASSFVAGLSSYNEQFF. DNA of the CDR3: TGTGCCAGTAGTTTCGTCGCGGGTTTAAGCTCCTACAATGAGCAGTTCTTC.

This clone turned up a few times. DNA for the CDR3: TGTGCCAGCAGTTTATTCCGGGCGGGCGAAGCTTTCTTT. The encoded protein is CASSLFRAGEAFF. The chain links TRBV28 to TRBJ1-1; D not resolved. The length of the CDR3 is 13 residues. V dropped 1 base and J dropped 8 bases, with 11 bases sitting between them. Germline lookup yields CDR1 MDHEN and CDR2 SYDVKM.

The chain is built from TRBV19 and TRBJ1-4; 9 bases line up with TRBD1. The CDR3 length is 14 residues. The V gene's germline CDR1 is LNHDA and CDR2 SQIVND (reference sequence). J was trimmed by 7 bases and V by 4 bases; bases with no gene match: 4. The CDR3 coding sequence is TGTGCCAGTAGTACCGGGACAGGGCTTGAAAAACTGTTTTTT. It is translated as CASSTGTGLEKLFF.

The gene calls are TRBV18 and TRBJ1-1; 7 bases fit TRBD1. Germline V gene sequence: CDR1 KGHSH, CDR2 LQKENI. With 8 bases clipped from V and 5 bases from J, the junction kept 8 bases outside the gene matches. The CDR3 is made up of 13 amino acids. The CDR3 sequence: CASVGYRGTEAFF. In nucleotides, the CDR3 is TGTGCCAGCGTGGGTTACAGGGGTACTGAAGCTTTCTTT.

The chain joins TRBV2 to TRBJ2-3; 8 positions agree with TRBD1. CDR1 and CDR2 from the germline V gene are SNHLY and FYNNEI. V shed 8 bases, J shed 3 bases, and the junction held 4 bases outside the gene matches. CDR3 length: 13 amino acids. The CDR3, as DNA: TGTGCCAGCGACAGGGGCTGGACAGATACGCAGTATTTT. Translated: CASDRGWTDTQYF.

This chain joins TRBV19 and TRBJ1-6; 7 bases map to TRBD1. V gave up 8 bases and J gave up 7 bases; unmatched junction bases: 14. Germline V gives CDR1 LNHDA, CDR2 SQIVND (reference sequence). The CDR3 contains 16 residues. The CDR3 sequence is CASSGWTGGPNSPLHF. The CDR3 DNA is TGTGCCAGTTCGGGGTGGACAGGAGGTCCAAATTCACCCCTCCACTTT.

V usage is TRBV6-5 and J usage is TRBJ2-6; no firm D call. The CDR3 is made up of 13 amino acids. Germline CDR1 MNHEY, CDR2 SVGAGI. V gave up 7 bases and J gave up 1 base, with 5 bases separating them. CDR3 DNA: TGTGCCAGCACCCAGTCTGGGGCCAACGTCCTGACTTTC. Protein product: CASTQSGANVLTF.

The CDR3 here is CASSPWGGRETQYF. For the CDR3, the DNA is TGTGCCAGCAGCCCCTGGGGGGGCAGAGAGACCCAGTACTTC. The chain couples TRBV3-1 (or the pseudogene TRBV3-2) to TRBJ2-5, with a weak D call TRBD2 (7 bases). The CDR3 is 14 amino acids. Deletions cut 4 bases from V and 4 bases from J, with 13 bases between. Germline CDR1 LGHDT, CDR2 YNNKEL (reference sequence).

This clone was seen just once. The DNA is omitted, as the CDR3 cannot be located on it reliably, and the CDR3 follows TCRdb's listing. The V gene is TRBV2, the J gene TRBJ2-7; TRBD2 is the table's D call, not checked against the DNA. The germline V gene encodes CDR1 SNHLY and CDR2 FYNNEI. Inclusive of both ends, the CDR3 amounts to 14 amino acids. The CDR3 is CASILDYSSYEQYF.